The 6 T cell receptor beta chains below all came from one sample that was sequenced in a study of blood T cell repertoires in COVID-19. Assay used: immunoSEQ multiplex PCR; TCRdb lists only in-frame clones, some missing. This repertoire shows over 85,000 clones, under 85% found once; its top ten account for about an eighth. The sequencing sample was made of peripheral blood. The receptors shown here come from a human donor in a cohort sampled during active COVID-19.

This clone has a handful of counts. The chain couples TRBV4-1 to TRBJ1-2; D is unresolved. Germline CDR1 and CDR2: MGHRA and YSYEKL. V dropped 2 bases and J dropped 0 bases, with 10 bases sitting between them. The CDR3 has 15 amino acids. CDR3 sequence (DNA): TGCGCCAGCAGCCAAACCCACCCAGCTAACTATGGCTACACCTTC. It yields the protein CASSQTHPANYGYTF.

This chain links TRBV4-2 with TRBJ2-4; the match to TRBD1 covers 7 bases. Losses at the gene ends were 0 bases for V and 9 bases for J; bases not matched to a gene: 8. Germline CDR1 is LGHNA and CDR2 is YNFKEQ. CDR3 length: 15 amino acids. In nucleotides, the CDR3 is TGTGCCAGCAGCCAAGATTTAGCAGGGGGTGGCATTCAGTACTTC. Encoded protein: CASSQDLAGGGIQYF.

The chain recombines TRBV5-4 with TRBJ1-6, with TRBD1 as a possible D gene (5 bases). This CDR3 has 15 amino acids. The germline gives CDR1 SGHNT, CDR2 YYREEE (reference sequence). Trimming pared 0 bases from V and 7 bases from J, leaving 11 bases between. The CDR3 DNA reads as TGTGCCAGCAGCTTGGCGCCCCGGGGGAATTCACCCCTCCACTTT. Its translation is CASSLAPRGNSPLHF.

The chain couples TRBV18 to TRBJ2-7; maybe TRBD2 (6 bases). Trimming stripped 3 bases from V and 2 bases from J, with 17 bases between. CDR1 is KGHSH and CDR2 is LQKENI in the germline V gene. This CDR3 spans 16 amino acids. The CDR3 reads CASSPLAGRGAYEQYF. The CDR3 DNA reads as TGTGCCAGCTCACCCCTGGCCGGGAGAGGGGCCTACGAGCAGTACTTC.

The rearrangement links TRBV3-1 (or the pseudogene TRBV3-2) to TRBJ2-3; D is ambiguous. V gave up 4 bases and J gave up 1 base, with 12 bases separating them. The CDR3 contains 15 residues. Per germline, CDR1 LGHDT and CDR2 YNNKEL (reference sequence). This chain's CDR3 is CASSPGASRTDTQYF. CDR3 in DNA: TGTGCCAGCAGCCCTGGTGCGTCGCGCACAGATACGCAGTATTTT.

The V gene is TRBV2, the J gene TRBJ2-2, with TRBD1 matching 9 bases. Trimming took 9 bases from V and 7 from J; bases not matched to a gene: 3. Germline V gene lookup returns CDR1 SNHLY and CDR2 FYNNEI. The CDR3 runs to 12 residues. The CDR3 sequence: CARRQGGGELFF. In DNA form, the CDR3 reads TGTGCCAGGAGACAGGGGGGCGGGGAGCTGTTTTTT.